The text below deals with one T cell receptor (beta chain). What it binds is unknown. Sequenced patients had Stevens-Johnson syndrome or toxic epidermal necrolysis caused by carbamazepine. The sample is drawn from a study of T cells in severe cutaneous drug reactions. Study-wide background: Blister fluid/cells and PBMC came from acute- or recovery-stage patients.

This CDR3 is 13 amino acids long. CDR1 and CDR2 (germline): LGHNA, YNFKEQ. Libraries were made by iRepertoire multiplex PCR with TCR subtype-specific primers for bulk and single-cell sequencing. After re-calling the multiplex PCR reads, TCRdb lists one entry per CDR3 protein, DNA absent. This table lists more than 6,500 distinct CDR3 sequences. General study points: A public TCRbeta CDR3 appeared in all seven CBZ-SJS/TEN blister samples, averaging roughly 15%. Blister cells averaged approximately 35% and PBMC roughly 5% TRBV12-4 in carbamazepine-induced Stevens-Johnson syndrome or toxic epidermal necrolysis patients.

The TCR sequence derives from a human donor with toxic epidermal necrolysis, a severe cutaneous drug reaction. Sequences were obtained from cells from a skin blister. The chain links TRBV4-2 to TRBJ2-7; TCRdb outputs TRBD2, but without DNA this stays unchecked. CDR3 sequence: CASSHGGGYEQYF.